These 14 T cell receptor beta chains came from one sample sequenced in a study of blood T cells in healthy people across ages. Next came a second PCR, run for roughly 7 to 12 cycles, which used a sample-barcoded 5' primer along with a J-beta primer mix. Via MiXCR, TCRdb re-called the 5' RACE reads, giving one row per CDR3 protein. This table holds almost 1 million distinct CDR3 sequences, just over 50% found once. Sequenced sample: blood. These receptors were collected from a woman in her sixties in good health.

Only a few counts were recorded for this clonotype. V is TRBV5-1 and J is TRBJ2-1; the D gene is possibly TRBD1 (6 bases). The CDR3 has 13 amino acids. Germline V gene lookup returns CDR1 SGHRS and CDR2 YFSETQ. Trimming pared 4 bases from V and 6 bases from J, leaving 11 bases between. The CDR3 DNA sequence: TGCGCCAGCAGCGTCTGGGGGCGCAATGAGCAGTTCTTC. Its translation is CASSVWGRNEQFF.

The chain combines TRBV7-9 with TRBJ2-7, with D possibly being TRBD2 (5 bases). The J call may be incorrect, as the DNA end agrees better with TRBJ2-5. The CDR3 contains 15 residues. Germline V gene lookup returns CDR1 SEHNR and CDR2 FQNEAQ (reference sequence). In DNA form, the CDR3 reads TGTGCCAGCAGCTTAGAGGTGGGCGCGGGAGAGACCCAGTACTTC. It is translated as CASSLEVGAGETQYF.

The chain is built from TRBV12-3 or TRBV12-4 and TRBJ2-7; D is undetermined. The V and J ends lost 4 bases and 3 bases respectively, with 13 bases between them. The CDR3 length is 14 residues. CDR3 sequence: CASSSRILIYEQYF. In nucleotides, the CDR3 is TGTGCCAGCAGTTCCAGAATTTTAATCTACGAGCAGTACTTC.

The genes are TRBV7-9 and TRBJ2-7, with 13 bases lining up with TRBD2. Germline assignment: CDR1 SEHNR and CDR2 FQNEAQ (reference sequence). Trimming removed 0 bases from V and 12 bases from J; junction bases left unmatched: 5. The CDR3 loop spans 14 amino acids. The CDR3, as DNA: TGTGCCAGCAGCTTAGCACTAGCGGGAGGGTCCCCGTACTTC. Its protein is CASSLALAGGSPYF.

The count of this clonotype is one. V is TRBV27 and J is TRBJ1-2; D call uncertain. Germline CDR1 reads MNHEY; CDR2 reads SMNVEV (reference sequence). The CDR3 has 13 residues. Trimming stripped 3 bases from V and 8 bases from J, with 13 bases between. CDR3 coding DNA: TGTGCCAGCAGTTTGGAGAGAAGGAACGGCTACACCTTC. Translated: CASSLERRNGYTF.

V and J are TRBV7-2 and TRBJ1-2; possible D gene TRBD1, 5 bases. V was shortened by 2 bases and J by 4 bases, with 14 bases between the two germline ends. The CDR3 is 15 amino acids. Germline lookup yields CDR1 SGHTA and CDR2 FQGNSA. Written as DNA, the CDR3 is TGTGCCAGCAGCTTACAGGGCGGAGGACCCTATGGCTACACCTTC. It encodes CASSLQGGGPYGYTF.

J is TRBJ2-5 and V is TRBV12-3 or TRBV12-4, with D perhaps given as TRBD1 or TRBD2 (6 bases each). This CDR3 has 15 amino acids. With 3 bases removed from V and 1 base from J, the gap between germline ends came to 12 bases. CDR3 region: CASSFGGQSQETQYF. In DNA, the CDR3 is TGTGCCAGCAGTTTTGGGGGGCAGAGCCAAGAGACCCAGTACTTC.

This clonotype was counted between two and nine times. This chain uses TRBV28 with TRBJ2-1; D tentatively reads TRBD1 or TRBD2 (5 bases each). V gave up 4 bases and J gave up 6 bases, with 10 bases separating them. Germline CDR1 is MDHEN and CDR2 is SYDVKM. The CDR3 length is 13 residues. The CDR3 coding sequence is TGTGCCAGCAGTTGGGACGGGCCCAATGAGCAGTTCTTC. Translating gives CASSWDGPNEQFF.

The chain uses TRBV4-1 and TRBJ2-1; TRBD2 matches at 7 bases. Germline trimming cut 0 bases from V and 10 bases from J; bases unmatched to any gene: 12. CDR1 is MGHRA, CDR2 YSYEKL, per germline. The CDR3 contains 16 residues. CDR3 loop: CASSQERAGTKGEQFF. The CDR3 nucleotides read TGCGCCAGCAGCCAAGAGAGAGCGGGAACTAAGGGAGAGCAGTTCTTC.

As to this clonotype: An end of the junction does not agree with germline; a read error may underlie this. This chain uses TRBV7-9 with TRBJ2-3; 8 bases match TRBD2. Germline CDR1 reads SEHNR; CDR2 reads FQNEAQ (reference sequence). This CDR3 spans 15 amino acids. The CDR3 loop is CANSAGLGGTDTQYF. The DNA of the CDR3 is TGTGCCAACAGCGCGGGACTAGGCGGCACAGATACGCAGTATTTT.

This chain connects TRBV20-1 to TRBJ1-6, with a tentative D call TRBD1 (6 bases). Germline CDR1 and CDR2: DFQATT and SNEGSKA (reference sequence). This CDR3 comprises 12 residues. The germline V and J ends were trimmed by 6 bases and 6 bases, with 9 bases remaining between them. DNA of the CDR3: TGCAGTGCGCGGGGGCTTAATTCACCCCTCCACTTT. It is translated as CSARGLNSPLHF.

This clonotype has more than one count but fewer than ten. V is TRBV20-1 and J is TRBJ1-6, with a weak D call TRBD1 (6 bases). In germline, CDR1 is DFQATT, CDR2 SNEGSKA (reference sequence). V was pared by 6 bases and J by 0 bases, with 15 bases between. The CDR3 consists of 16 residues. The CDR3 coding sequence is TGCAGTGCCCCTGGACAGAAACGCTCCTATAATTCACCCCTCCACTTT. Its protein product is CSAPGQKRSYNSPLHF.

This clonotype was recorded at least ten times. V and J are TRBV12-3 or TRBV12-4 and TRBJ2-6, with D possibly matching TRBD1 (6 bases). The CDR3 is 15 amino acids. V lost 0 bases and J 4 bases, leaving 7 bases between the germline ends. The CDR3 is CASSLAGAGANVLTF. The CDR3 DNA reads as TGTGCCAGCAGTTTAGCGGGGGCAGGGGCCAACGTCCTGACTTTC.

The chain joins TRBV6-1 to TRBJ2-5; possibly TRBD2 for D (7 bases). From germline, CDR1 is MNHNS and CDR2 SASEGT. The V and J ends lost 7 bases and 5 bases respectively, with 14 bases between them. The CDR3 totals 13 residues. CDR3: CASKGGARETQYF. The CDR3 DNA is TGTGCCAGCAAAGGGGGGGCGCGGGAGACCCAGTACTTC.